The 18 T cell receptor beta chains below come from one sample, sequenced in a study of T cell clonality in common variable immunodeficiency (dated by TCRdb to the mid-2010s). Library preparation employed the immunoSEQ multiplex PCR assay. Sourced from immuneACCESS, this table was stored by TCRdb with only in-frame sequences that have V and J called. A share of the clones is absent; for the studies checked, an unresolved V gene accounts for under half, and the remainder has no known explanation. This sample has roughly 70,000 clones, none of them a singleton. The ten biggest clones cover about 1.8% of the sample. The material sequenced was peripheral blood mononuclear cells. These receptors all come from a person aged 18 to 70 in good health.

This clone was recorded at least ten times. The CDR3 is cut off 3 residues early in the read; its end comes from the germline J gene. The V and J genes are TRBV2 and TRBJ2-4; 8 positions agree with TRBD1. The length of the CDR3 is 15 residues. V lost 8 bases and J lost 2; bases outside the gene matches: 8. CDR1 SNHLY and CDR2 FYNNEI come from the germline V gene. CDR3 loop: CASEGRGQTKNIQYF. The part of the CDR3 DNA that was read is TGTGCCAGCGAAGGCAGGGGGCAAACCAAAAACATT.

This clone was picked up many times. The sequenced fragment ends 3 residues before the CDR3 boundary, so the rest is inferred from the germline J gene. The rearrangement links TRBV28 to TRBJ1-5; 10 nucleotides agree with TRBD1. The length of the CDR3 is 18 residues. Germline V gene lookup returns CDR1 MDHEN and CDR2 SYDVKM. V shed 5 bases, J shed 7 bases, and the junction held 17 bases outside the gene matches. The DNA read from the CDR3 is TGTGCCAGCAGTCCTTCCGGGACAGGGGTCCCGACGGGGCAGCCC. Amino acid sequence: CASSPSGTGVPTGQP. The full-length CDR3 reads as CASSPSGTGVPTGQPQHF. Together with reference TRBV28 and TRBJ1-5, the CDR3 gives the full variable domain: DVKVTQSSRYLVKRTGEKVFLECVQDMDHENMFWYRQDPGLGLRLIYFSYDVKMKEKGDIPEGYSVSREKKERFSLILESASTNQTSMYLCASSPSGTGVPTGQPQHFGDGTRLSIL.

Details on this clone: The CDR3 end falls 3 residues outside the read, so it is completed with the germline J gene. The chain combines TRBV5-8 with TRBJ2-1; 8 bases map to TRBD1. V gave up 3 bases and J gave up 8 bases; unmatched junction bases: 10. There are 15 residues in the CDR3. Germline-derived CDR1 and CDR2 are SGHTS and YDEGEE. The CDR3 is CASSSGRTGIDEQFF. Partial CDR3 DNA: TGTGCCAGCAGCTCGGGGAGGACAGGGATCGATGAG.

This clone was found many times. Read coverage stops 3 residues before the CDR3 terminus; the germline J gene supplies the remainder. The chain combines TRBV6-1 with TRBJ2-3; 9 positions agree with TRBD2. J gave up 2 bases and V 2 bases, and 14 bases lay outside the gene matches. The germline gives CDR1 MNHNS, CDR2 SASEGT. CDR3 length: 19 residues. The CDR3 region is CASSEFPGASGVSTDTQYF. Incomplete CDR3 DNA: TGTGCCAGCAGTGAATTTCCAGGGGCTAGCGGGGTTTCCACAGATACG.

This clone has at least ten counts. Incomplete CDR3 DNA: TGTGCCAGCAGCCAAGGGTACGGGAATGAG. Translation: CASSQGYGNE. The whole CDR3 sequence reads CASSQGYGNEQFF. The V and J genes are TRBV3-1 (or the pseudogene TRBV3-2) and TRBJ2-1, with D unclear. The read terminates 3 residues ahead of where the CDR3 ends, so the germline J gene completes it. V was cut by 1 base and J by 7 bases, with 8 bases left in between. The germline gives CDR1 LGHDT, CDR2 YNNKEL (reference sequence). This CDR3 is 13 amino acids long.

This clone was observed many times. CDR3 DNA (partial): TGTGCCAGCTCACCACTTAGCCCAGTACCTTCTAACTATGGC. Translation: CASSPLSPVPSNYG. The CDR3, in full, reads CASSPLSPVPSNYGYTF. The chain recombines TRBV18 with TRBJ1-2; no firm D call. The read is 3 residues too short to cover the CDR3 end, so that end is filled in from the germline J gene. V gave up 1 base and J gave up 0 bases, with 15 bases separating them. Germline CDR1 KGHSH, CDR2 LQKENI. The CDR3 length is 17 residues. Full variable domain (rest looked up from reference TRBV18 and TRBJ1-2): NAGVMQNPRHLVRRRGQEARLRCSPMKGHSHVYWYRQLPEEGLKFMVYLQKENIIDESGMPKERFSAEFPKEGPSILRIQQVVRGDSAAYFCASSPLSPVPSNYGYTFGSGTRLTVV.

This clone was counted ten times or more. The read terminates 3 residues ahead of where the CDR3 ends, so the germline J gene completes it. The rearrangement joins TRBV20-1 to TRBJ2-4; 8 nucleotides match TRBD1. The CDR3 loop spans 17 amino acids. CDR1 and CDR2 from the germline V gene are DFQATT and SNEGSKA (reference sequence). The V segment lost 6 bases and the J segment 0 bases; nucleotides outside the gene matches: 13. This CDR3 reads CSAVDRGSPLAKNIQYF. The DNA read from the CDR3 is TGCAGTGCAGTTGACAGGGGTTCCCCACTAGCCAAAAACATT.

This clone has a count of ten or more. The CDR3 end lies 3 residues beyond the end of the read and is filled in from the germline J gene. The chain couples TRBV2 to TRBJ2-7; D might be TRBD1 (5 bases). The length of the CDR3 is 12 residues. The germline V and J ends were trimmed by 4 bases and 1 base, with 5 bases remaining between them. Germline V CDR1 and CDR2: SNHLY, FYNNEI. The DNA read from the CDR3 is TGTGCCAGCAGTGGACAGTCCTACGAG. This encodes CASSGQSYE. The CDR3 as a whole reads CASSGQSYEQYF.

This clone was recorded at least ten times. Read sequence stops 3 residues before the CDR3 end, and the germline J gene provides the missing end. The chain couples TRBV20-1 to TRBJ2-1; D uncertain. Deletions cut 2 bases from V and 7 bases from J, with 6 bases between. CDR1 and CDR2 from the germline V gene are DFQATT and SNEGSKA (reference sequence). The CDR3 consists of 11 residues. CDR3 protein: CSARWANEQFF. Incomplete CDR3 DNA: TGCAGTGCTAGATGGGCTAATGAG.

This clone appeared many times. With the read ending 3 residues before the CDR3 end, the germline J gene is used to fill in that end. This chain joins TRBV5-1 and TRBJ1-1; D might be TRBD1 (5 bases). This CDR3 is 14 amino acids long. V was clipped by 1 base and J by 4 bases, with 11 bases between them. Germline CDR1 SGHRS, CDR2 YFSETQ. CDR3 in amino acids: CASSLNGGITEAFF. Incomplete CDR3 DNA: TGCGCCAGCAGCTTGAACGGGGGGATCACTGAA.

This clone was picked up a small number of times. CDR3 DNA, as far as it was read: TGTGCCAGCAGCCAAGTTGGAGGGCTCCCCACCGGGGAG. It is translated as CASSQVGGLPTGE. The whole CDR3 is CASSQVGGLPTGELFF. The chain joins TRBV7-8 to TRBJ2-2, with a weak D call TRBD2 (6 bases). The read finishes 3 residues shy of the CDR3 end, and the germline J gene is used to complete it. The V gene's germline CDR1 is SGHVS and CDR2 FQNEAQ. Trimming removed 5 bases from V and 4 bases from J, with 17 bases in between. The CDR3 is 16 residues long.

This clone has ten or more counts. The DNA ends 3 residues before the CDR3 does, and the rest of the CDR3 is filled in from the germline J gene. This chain connects TRBV19 to TRBJ2-2; 7 bases are a match to TRBD1. V shed 7 bases and J 4 bases; nucleotides not matched to a gene: 12. Looked up from germline, CDR1 is LNHDA and CDR2 is SQIVND (reference sequence). CDR3 length equals 16 residues. The part of the CDR3 DNA that was read is TGTGCCAGTAATACCTGGGACAGTCCGGGCACCGGGGAG. Protein: CASNTWDSPGTGE. The full-length CDR3 reads as CASNTWDSPGTGELFF.

Many counts were recorded for this clone. The read halts 3 residues ahead of the CDR3 end, with the missing end drawn from the germline J gene. The chain carries TRBV4-1 and TRBJ1-6; D might be TRBD1 (5 bases). Trimming cost V 1 base and J 10 bases, with 20 bases left between them. The V gene's germline CDR1 is MGHRA and CDR2 YSYEKL. This CDR3 has 17 amino acids. This CDR3 is CASSQVIIHPGGSPLHF. The CDR3 bases that were read are TGCGCCAGCAGCCAAGTTATTATACACCCCGGGGGGTCACCC.

There are a few counts of this clone. With the read ending 3 residues before the CDR3 end, the germline J gene is used to fill in that end. J is TRBJ2-6 and V is TRBV2; D gene uncertain. CDR3 length: 15 amino acids. Germline CDR1 and CDR2: SNHLY and FYNNEI. The germline V and J ends were trimmed by 6 bases and 4 bases, with 13 bases remaining between them. The DNA read from the CDR3 is TGTGCCAGCAGGGATACGGGTACCGGGGCCAACGTC. This codes for CASRDTGTGANV. The CDR3 reads in full as CASRDTGTGANVLTF.

Ten or more counts support this clone. The CDR3 end falls 3 residues outside the read, so it is completed with the germline J gene. The chain couples TRBV10-3 to TRBJ1-2; a weak D match, TRBD1 (6 bases). V shed 10 bases and J shed 2 bases, with 17 bases lying between them. CDR3 size: 14 residues. Germline CDR1 reads ENHRY; CDR2 reads SYGVKD. The DNA read from the CDR3 is TGTGCCACCCGGCCAGGGGCGGAGAACTATGGC. Translated: CATRPGAENYG. The entire CDR3 is CATRPGAENYGYTF.

This clone was recorded at least ten times. The read falls 3 residues short of the CDR3 end, and the missing part is taken from the germline J gene. The chain employs TRBV19 and TRBJ1-2, with TRBD1 identical over 8 bases. CDR1 and CDR2 (germline): LNHDA, SQIVND (reference sequence). The CDR3 is made up of 12 amino acids. V gave up 7 bases and J gave up 2 bases; unmatched junction bases: 0. The part of the CDR3 DNA that was read is TGTGCCAGTAACAGGGGGAACTATGGC. Protein sequence: CASNRGNYG. In full, the CDR3 is CASNRGNYGYTF.

This clone was seen many times. With the read ending 3 residues before the CDR3 end, the germline J gene is used to fill in that end. The gene calls are TRBV20-1 and TRBJ1-5; unclear D gene. Germline CDR1 and CDR2: DFQATT and SNEGSKA (reference sequence). The CDR3 length is 14 residues. V lost 6 bases and J lost 4, with 16 bases in between. CDR3 loop: CSATAGIWNQPQHF. The sequenced part of the CDR3 DNA is TGCAGTGCCACTGCGGGGATCTGGAATCAGCCC.

As concerns this clone: From the germline J gene comes the end of the CDR3, since the read stops 3 residues before it. The chain has TRBV5-1 and TRBJ2-1; tentatively, D is TRBD1 or TRBD2 (5 bases each). The CDR3 runs to 12 residues. The V end was cut by 2 bases, the J end by 9 bases, with 9 bases between. Germline CDR1 is SGHRS and CDR2 is YFSETQ. The sequenced part of the CDR3 DNA is TGCGCCAGCAGCTTTAGAGGGGTTGAG. Translation gives CASSFRGVE. The CDR3 as a whole reads CASSFRGVEQFF.